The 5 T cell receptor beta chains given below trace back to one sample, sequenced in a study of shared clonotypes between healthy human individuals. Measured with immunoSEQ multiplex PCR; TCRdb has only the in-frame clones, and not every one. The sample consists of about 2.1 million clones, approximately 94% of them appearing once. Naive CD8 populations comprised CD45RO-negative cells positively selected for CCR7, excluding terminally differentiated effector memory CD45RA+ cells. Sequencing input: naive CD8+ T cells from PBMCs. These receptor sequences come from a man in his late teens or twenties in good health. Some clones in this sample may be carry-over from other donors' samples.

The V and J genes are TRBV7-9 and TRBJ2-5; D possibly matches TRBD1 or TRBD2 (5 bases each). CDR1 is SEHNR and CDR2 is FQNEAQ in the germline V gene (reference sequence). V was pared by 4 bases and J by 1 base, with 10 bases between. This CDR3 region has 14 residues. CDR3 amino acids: CASSSRGPQETQYF. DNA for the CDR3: TGTGCCAGCAGCTCCCGGGGACCCCAAGAGACCCAGTACTTC.

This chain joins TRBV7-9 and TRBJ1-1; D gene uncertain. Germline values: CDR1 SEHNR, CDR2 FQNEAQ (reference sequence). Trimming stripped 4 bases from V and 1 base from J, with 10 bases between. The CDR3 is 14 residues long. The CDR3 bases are TGTGCCAGCAGCTCTTTCGGCGGGAACACTGAAGCTTTCTTT. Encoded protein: CASSSFGGNTEAFF. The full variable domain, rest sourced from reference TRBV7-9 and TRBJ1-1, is DTGVSQNPRHKITKRGQNVTFRCDPISEHNRLYWYRQTLGQGPEFLTYFQNEAQLEKSRLLSDRFSAERPKGSFSTLEIQRTEQGDSAMYLCASSSFGGNTEAFFGQGTRLTVV.

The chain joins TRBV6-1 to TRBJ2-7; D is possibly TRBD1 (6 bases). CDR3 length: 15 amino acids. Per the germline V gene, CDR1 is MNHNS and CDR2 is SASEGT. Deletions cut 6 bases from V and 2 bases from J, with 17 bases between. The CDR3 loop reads CASRARATGPYEQYF. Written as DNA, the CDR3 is TGTGCCAGCAGAGCCCGTGCGACAGGCCCCTACGAGCAGTACTTC.

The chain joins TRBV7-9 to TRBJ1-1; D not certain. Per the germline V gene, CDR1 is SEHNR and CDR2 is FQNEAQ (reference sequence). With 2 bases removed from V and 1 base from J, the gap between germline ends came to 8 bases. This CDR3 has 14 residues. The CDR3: CASSLPGENTEAFF. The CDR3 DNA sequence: TGTGCCAGCAGCTTACCAGGCGAGAACACTGAAGCTTTCTTT. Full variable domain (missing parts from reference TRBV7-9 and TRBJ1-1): DTGVSQNPRHKITKRGQNVTFRCDPISEHNRLYWYRQTLGQGPEFLTYFQNEAQLEKSRLLSDRFSAERPKGSFSTLEIQRTEQGDSAMYLCASSLPGENTEAFFGQGTRLTVV.

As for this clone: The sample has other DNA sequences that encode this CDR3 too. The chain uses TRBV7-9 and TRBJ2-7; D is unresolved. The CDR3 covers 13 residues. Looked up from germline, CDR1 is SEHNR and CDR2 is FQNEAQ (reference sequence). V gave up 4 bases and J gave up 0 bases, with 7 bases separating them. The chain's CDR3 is CASSSAPSYEQYF. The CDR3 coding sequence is TGTGCCAGCAGCTCGGCCCCCTCCTACGAGCAGTACTTC.